The 21 T cell receptor beta chains below were found in one sample sequenced in a study of regulatory T cells in long-lasting Graves disease. Relying on iRepertoire HTBI primers and Arm-PCR of CDR3 regions, the team built TCR beta libraries. A single record per CDR3 protein comes from TCRdb applying MiXCR to the multiplex PCR reads. The top ten hold approximately 25% of the sample, which has fewer than 450,000 distinct CDR3 sequences, 23% seen once. The time point was: persistent/refractory GD, antithyroid drugs over 5 years with positive TRAb. PBMCs provided the RNA from which the TCR library was made. The specimen comprised peripheral blood mononuclear cells (PBMCs), sampled when the disease was refractory, from a patient treated with antithyroid drugs. The receptors here all came from a female donor with Graves disease.

Only a few counts were recorded for this clonotype. The chain has TRBV5-5 and TRBJ1-2; D may be TRBD1 (5 bases). The CDR3 runs to 14 residues. Trimming removed 4 bases from V and 8 bases from J, with 18 bases in between. Germline values: CDR1 SGHKS, CDR2 YYEKEE (reference sequence). CDR3 sequence (DNA): TGTGCCAGCAGCGCGTCCGGGACGGCCCTCGGCTACACCTTC. Amino acid sequence: CASSASGTALGYTF.

This clonotype was detected ten times or more. V and J are TRBV12-3 or TRBV12-4 and TRBJ1-5; 8 bases line up with TRBD1. V trimming: 4 bases; J trimming: 5 bases; junction bases outside the gene matches: 7. The CDR3 runs to 15 residues. CDR3 nucleotide sequence: TGTGCCAGCAGTTCCACGGGGACAGGATATCAGCCCCAGCATTTT. Amino acids: CASSSTGTGYQPQHF.

The chain combines TRBV4-1 with TRBJ2-7; 10 bases align to TRBD2. Germline CDR1 MGHRA, CDR2 YSYEKL. The CDR3 runs 16 residues. V shed 1 base, J shed 7 bases, and the junction held 10 bases outside the gene matches. CDR3 region: CASSQVGLAGAGEQYF. CDR3 nucleotides: TGCGCCAGCAGCCAAGTAGGTCTAGCGGGAGCGGGGGAGCAGTACTTC.

This clonotype turned up a few times. CDR3 sequence: CASSFSGMGEQYF. CDR3 coding DNA: TGTGCCAGCAGTTTCAGCGGGATGGGCGAGCAGTACTTC. The rearrangement joins TRBV6-2 or TRBV6-3 to TRBJ2-7; 7 bases agree with TRBD2. This CDR3 has 13 residues. With V trimmed by 4 bases and J by 6 bases, 6 bases remained unmatched. In germline, CDR1 is MNHEY, CDR2 SVGEGT.

On this clonotype itself: The germline gene is not matched at one end of the junction; a read error may be the cause. The chain is built from TRBV7-9 and TRBJ2-4; TRBD2 matches 10 bases. The CDR3 consists of 12 residues. Germline V gene lookup returns CDR1 SEHNR and CDR2 FQNEAQ (reference sequence). CDR3 in amino acids: CASSTSSGSPSF. The CDR3, as DNA: TGTGCCAGCAGCACCTCTAGCGGGAGTCCTTCCTTC.

The sample holds many counts of this clonotype. The chain couples TRBV28 to TRBJ1-1, with TRBD1 as a possible D gene (5 bases). CDR3 length: 11 amino acids. Between the trimmed V and J ends, which lost 11 bases and 5 bases, there was a span of 12 bases. The germline gives CDR1 MDHEN, CDR2 SYDVKM. The chain's CDR3 is CASWGGTEAFF. Written as DNA, the CDR3 is TGTGCCTCATGGGGGGGAACTGAAGCTTTCTTT.

The CDR3 spells CSGTGTGGEKLFF. The CDR3 coding sequence is TGCAGCGGGACAGGGACAGGAGGGGAAAAACTGTTTTTT. The chain is built from TRBV29-1 and TRBJ1-4, with 8 bases lining up with TRBD1. Per germline, CDR1 SQVTM and CDR2 ANQGSEA. CDR3 length: 13 residues. V gave up 7 bases and J gave up 8 bases; unmatched junction bases: 9.

The sample holds many counts of this clonotype. V is TRBV5-1 and J is TRBJ1-1; no clear D gene. V was trimmed by 0 bases and J by 1 base, leaving 13 bases between them. CDR1 is SGHRS and CDR2 is YFSETQ in the germline V gene. The CDR3 loop spans 16 amino acids. CDR3 in amino acids: CASSLDRASWNTEAFF. CDR3 DNA sequence: TGCGCCAGCAGCTTGGATAGGGCCAGCTGGAACACTGAAGCTTTCTTT.

In its sample, this clonotype was seen a few times. V is TRBV19 and J is TRBJ1-2; possibly TRBD1 for D (5 bases). The CDR3 contains 14 residues. Trimming shortened V by 9 bases and J by 4 bases, and 18 bases separated the two germline ends. Germline V gene sequence: CDR1 LNHDA, CDR2 SQIVND (reference sequence). For the CDR3, the DNA is TGTGCCAGCCAGGAGGGGAGTACTTTCTATGGCTACACCTTC. Its protein is CASQEGSTFYGYTF.

This clonotype showed up many times. The chain combines TRBV6-1 with TRBJ1-2; D may be TRBD1 (6 bases). V was clipped by 7 bases and J by 2 bases, with 8 bases between them. The CDR3 totals 12 residues. Germline values: CDR1 MNHNS, CDR2 SASEGT. CDR3 amino acids: CASKTGNYGYTF. As DNA, the CDR3 is TGTGCCAGCAAGACAGGCAACTATGGCTACACCTTC.

The chain links TRBV7-2 to TRBJ1-5; possible D gene TRBD1, 6 bases. Trimming removed 6 bases from V and 4 bases from J, with 16 bases in between. This CDR3 comprises 15 residues. CDR1 is SGHTA, CDR2 FQGNSA, per germline. The CDR3 region has the DNA TGTGCCAGCAGTCCCGGGGGGGCGTGGAATCAGCCCCAGCATTTT. This translates into CASSPGGAWNQPQHF.

This clonotype has more than one count but fewer than ten. The chain carries TRBV7-2 and TRBJ2-5; 7 bases agree with TRBD1. Per germline, CDR1 SGHTA and CDR2 FQGNSA. Trimming at V came to 5 bases and at J to 5 bases, leaving 11 bases not matched to a gene. CDR3 length equals 15 residues. CDR3 sequence: CASSLGTVPKETQYF. The CDR3 DNA is TGTGCCAGCAGCCTTGGGACAGTCCCTAAGGAGACCCAGTACTTC. Based on the CDR3 plus reference TRBV7-2 and TRBJ2-5, the full variable domain is GAGVSQSPSNKVTEKGKDVELRCDPISGHTALYWYRQSLGQGLEFLIYFQGNSAPDKSGLPSDRFSAERTGGSVSTLTIQRTQQEDSAVYLCASSLGTVPKETQYFGPGTRLLVL.

The table lists this clonotype with many counts. V usage is TRBV2 and J usage is TRBJ2-2; 10 bases align to TRBD1. The CDR3 consists of 16 residues. V lost 6 bases, J lost 4 bases, and 8 bases stayed unmatched. CDR1 and CDR2 from the germline V gene are SNHLY and FYNNEI. Written as DNA, the CDR3 is TGTGCCAGCAGAGCTGACAGGGGGCGTATCACCGGGGAGCTGTTTTTT. Translating it yields CASRADRGRITGELFF.

The rearrangement joins TRBV28 to TRBJ1-1; unclear D gene. There are 15 residues in the CDR3. Germline V CDR1 and CDR2: MDHEN, SYDVKM. Trimming left V 9 bases short and J 2 bases short, with 19 bases between. The CDR3 loop reads CASRGFGELNTEAFF. The DNA for the CDR3 is TGTGCCAGTCGCGGGTTTGGAGAACTTAACACTGAAGCTTTCTTT.

Only a few counts were recorded for this clonotype. The chain couples TRBV19 to TRBJ1-1, with D perhaps matching TRBD1 (6 bases). Trimming pared 3 bases from V and 1 base from J, leaving 18 bases between. The CDR3 is 17 amino acids. The germline gives CDR1 LNHDA, CDR2 SQIVND (reference sequence). Here the CDR3 reads CASSMGQGRGWNTEAFF. The CDR3 region has the DNA TGTGCCAGTAGTATGGGTCAGGGGCGAGGGTGGAACACTGAAGCTTTCTTT.

This clonotype was observed a single time. The chain has TRBV2 and TRBJ2-6; 15 nucleotides align to TRBD2. The CDR3 spans 19 residues. Trimming removed 6 bases from V and 3 bases from J; junction bases left unmatched: 9. CDR1 and CDR2 (germline): SNHLY, FYNNEI. Written as DNA, the CDR3 is TGTGCCAGCAGGCCGGGACTAGCGGGAGGCCCGTTTGGGGCCAACGTCCTGACTTTC. As protein: CASRPGLAGGPFGANVLTF. Full variable domain (outside the CDR3, taken from reference TRBV2 and TRBJ2-6): EPEVTQTPSHQVTQMGQEVILRCVPISNHLYFYWYRQILGQKVEFLVSFYNNEISEKSEIFDDQFSVERPDGSNFTLKIRSTKLEDSAMYFCASRPGLAGGPFGANVLTFGAGSRLTVL.

The J gene is TRBJ1-6, the V gene TRBV12-3 or TRBV12-4; D possibly corresponds to TRBD1 (5 bases). The CDR3 extends over 15 amino acids. The germline V and J ends were trimmed by 5 bases and 4 bases, with 12 bases remaining between them. CDR3 DNA sequence: TGTGCCAGCAGTCTCGGGGACGGATATAATTCACCCCTCCACTTT. Amino acids: CASSLGDGYNSPLHF.

The chain has TRBV5-1 and TRBJ1-2; D uncertain. Germline CDR1 and CDR2: SGHRS and YFSETQ. The ends were cut back, 4 bases at V and 5 bases at J, with 21 bases in the middle. This CDR3 spans 16 amino acids. The CDR3 nucleotides read TGCGCCAGCAGCCTGCCCAGACGGGGTAAGGTTTATGGCTACACCTTC. This translates into CASSLPRRGKVYGYTF.

This clonotype was seen repeatedly, ten times or more. CDR3 in DNA: TGTGCCAGCAGCACTGCCTCGGGACGGATTTATAGCAATCAGCCCCAGCATTTT. Amino acid sequence: CASSTASGRIYSNQPQHF. The chain couples TRBV7-3 to TRBJ1-5, with a tentative D call TRBD1 (5 bases). The CDR3 loop spans 18 amino acids. In germline, CDR1 is SGHTA, CDR2 FQGTGA. Deletions cut 5 bases from V and 0 bases from J, with 20 bases between.

This clonotype was seen many times. The chain is built from TRBV5-1 and TRBJ2-4, with 7 bases that match TRBD2. The V segment lost 0 bases and the J segment 5 bases; nucleotides outside the gene matches: 5. The CDR3 extends over 15 amino acids. CDR1 and CDR2 from the germline V gene are SGHRS and YFSETQ. CDR3 amino acids: CASSLGGSGQNIQYF. CDR3 coding DNA: TGCGCCAGCAGCTTGGGCGGGAGCGGCCAAAACATTCAGTACTTC.

The J gene is TRBJ1-5, the V gene TRBV7-2, with D possibly matching TRBD1 (6 bases). The CDR3 runs to 13 residues. The germline V gene encodes CDR1 SGHTA and CDR2 FQGNSA. Trimming pared 5 bases from V and 9 bases from J, leaving 14 bases between. This CDR3 reads CASSQTEGGPQHF. CDR3 DNA: TGTGCCAGCAGCCAAACAGAAGGGGGGCCCCAGCATTTT.